The 2 T cell receptor beta chains below come from one sample, sequenced in a study of blood T cell repertoires in COVID-19. Measured with immunoSEQ multiplex PCR; TCRdb has only the in-frame clones, and not every one. The sample consists of tens of thousands of clones, roughly 82% of them appearing once. What was sequenced was peripheral blood. All receptors derive from an elderly man with acute or convalescent COVID-19.

This chain links TRBV11-2 with TRBJ2-7, with a tentative D call TRBD2 (7 bases). Germline V gene lookup returns CDR1 SGHAT and CDR2 FQNNGV. Trimming left V 3 bases short and J 3 bases short, with 18 bases between. The CDR3 contains 16 residues. In nucleotides, the CDR3 is TGTGCCAGCAGCTTCGGCGGGGGCCGTTCGAACTACGAGCAGTACTTC. Residues: CASSFGGGRSNYEQYF.

The chain joins TRBV12-5 to TRBJ1-1; D call uncertain. Germline loops: CDR1 LGHNT, CDR2 FRNRAP. The CDR3 has 13 residues. The V and J ends lost 5 bases and 5 bases respectively, with 12 bases between them. The CDR3 reads CASGQNSWTEAFF. For the CDR3, the DNA is TGTGCTAGTGGTCAAAACAGTTGGACTGAAGCTTTCTTT.